A single TCR beta chain is shown here with its context. This clone was observed once. No antigen is known for it. No clone much larger than this one lies a single base away; base qualities are absent. This entry is derived from a study of shared clonotypes between healthy human individuals (dated by TCRdb to 2019 to 2021). About the full investigation: Two women and three men aged 18 to 49 years were included in the cohort. The study deeply sequenced blood TCR repertoires of five healthy adults to estimate repertoire size and the extent of clonotype sharing between individuals. To increase sequencing depth and limit assay-specific biases, TCR repertoire library preparation and sequencing were carried out by different laboratories using diverse techniques. Leukapheresis yielded between about 0.94 and 9.5 billion PBMCs per donor. Broad study findings and their caveats: Pairwise subsampling led to the expectation that sequencing depth would affect the degree of clonotype sharing among donors. Sampling was limited to blood, and TCR repertoires in tissue likely differ from TCR repertoires in blood. Because the study included only a small number of donors, the genetic and exposure-history diversity represented was limited.

The CDR3 numbers 15 residues from cysteine through phenylalanine. The read is trimmed to its CDR3 DNA, 45 bases read in frame from base 1. V is pruned by 2 bases and J by 4 bases, leaving 4 bases of the junction without a gene match. Looking up the germline V gene yields CDR1 LGHNA and CDR2 YSLEER. The donors were healthy, HIV-negative adults with no recently reported acute infections or vaccinations. Every donor was a Caucasian adult living in Nashville, Tennessee, USA. In the unsorted samples, 90 million or so PBMCs were counted, and genomic DNA was extracted using the QIAamp DNA Blood Mini kit. After blood collection by leukapheresis, PBMCs were isolated using Ficoll-Histopaque density gradient centrifugation and then cryopreserved in the vapor phase of liquid nitrogen. Using the deep immunoSEQ assay, TCR CDR3 regions were amplified from genomic DNA by multiplex PCR. For each cell subset, the extracted genomic DNA was distributed evenly across all wells of several immunoSEQ 96-well plates, and each plate served as one replicate. For unsorted PBMC, each replicate PCR was loaded with around 300 ng genomic DNA, equivalent to tens of thousands of T cell genomes. Genomic DNA from unsorted PBMC was sequenced over ten immunoSEQ deep assay plates. Purified libraries were measured with a Qubit 3.0 fluorometer, size-checked on a Bioanalyzer 2100, and measured again with the KAPA Library Quantification kit. Every immunoSEQ 96-well plate was sequenced on a dedicated single-read 150-cycle Illumina NextSeq 550 flow cell. From the authors' description of their analysis: Because only junctional sequences without quality scores were contained in the immunoSEQ output, filtering matching that applied to full-length reads could not be performed. Sequences were annotated with PyIR, a Python wrapper for IgBLAST v1.9, using IMGT germline references to assign V/J genes and CDR3. Reads were filtered out if the reads had weak V/J assignments (E-value above 1e-6), no CDR3, stop codons, out-of-frame junctions, or ambiguous translated residues. V3J clonotypes were defined as sequences sharing an identical inferred V gene, J gene, and CDR3 amino acid sequence. To compute the percentage overlap between repertoires, the number of shared unique clonotypes was divided by the size of the smaller repertoire. RTK rarefaction, the Chao1 estimator, and Recon v2.1 estimates of unobserved clonotypes were used to assess repertoire richness. TCRdb retrieved this table from immuneACCESS and kept in-frame rearrangements only. Not all clones are present; in checked studies, unresolved V genes account for under half, and no reason is known for the remainder. The V and J calls and clone size were taken over from that table, and D and trimming were inferred from the DNA. Recorded for this sample are about 480,000 clones; 79% of them occurred a single time. Around 13% of the sample lies in the top ten.

The specimen sequenced was PBMCs. This receptor was taken from a woman in her thirties or forties in good health. Some clones in this sample may be carry-over from other donors' samples. In this chain, TRBV4-3 is recombined with TRBJ1-4; a stretch of 7 junction bases matches TRBD1. The CDR3 reads CASSQRTGHNEKLFF. The DNA is TGCGCCAGCAGCCAAAGGACAGGTCATAATGAAAAACTGTTTTTT.